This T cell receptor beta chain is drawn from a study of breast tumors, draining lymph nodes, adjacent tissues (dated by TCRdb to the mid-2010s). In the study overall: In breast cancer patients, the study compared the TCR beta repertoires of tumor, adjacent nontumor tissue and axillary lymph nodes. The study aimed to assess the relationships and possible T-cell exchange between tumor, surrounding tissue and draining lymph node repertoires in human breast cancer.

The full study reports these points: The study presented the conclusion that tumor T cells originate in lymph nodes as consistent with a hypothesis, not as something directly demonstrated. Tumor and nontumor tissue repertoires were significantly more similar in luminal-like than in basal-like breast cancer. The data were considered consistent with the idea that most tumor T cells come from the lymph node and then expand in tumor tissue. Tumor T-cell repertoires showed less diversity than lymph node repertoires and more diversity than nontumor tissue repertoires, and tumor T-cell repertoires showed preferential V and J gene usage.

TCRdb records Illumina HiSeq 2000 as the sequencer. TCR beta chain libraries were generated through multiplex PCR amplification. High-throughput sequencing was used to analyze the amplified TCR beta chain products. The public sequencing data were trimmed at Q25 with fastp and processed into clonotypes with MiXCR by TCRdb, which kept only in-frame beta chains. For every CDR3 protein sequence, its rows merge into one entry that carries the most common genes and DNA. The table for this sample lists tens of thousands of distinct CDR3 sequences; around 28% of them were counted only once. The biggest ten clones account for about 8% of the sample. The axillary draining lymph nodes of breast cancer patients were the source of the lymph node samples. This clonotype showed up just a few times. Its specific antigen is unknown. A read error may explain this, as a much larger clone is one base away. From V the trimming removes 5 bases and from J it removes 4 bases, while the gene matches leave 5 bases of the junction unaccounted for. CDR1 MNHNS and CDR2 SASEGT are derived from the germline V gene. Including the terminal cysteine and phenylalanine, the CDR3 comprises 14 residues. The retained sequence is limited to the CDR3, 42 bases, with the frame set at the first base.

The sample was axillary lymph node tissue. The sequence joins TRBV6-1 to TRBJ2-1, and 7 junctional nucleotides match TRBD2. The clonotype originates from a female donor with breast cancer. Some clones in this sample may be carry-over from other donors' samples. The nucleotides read TGTGCCAGCAGTCGCCTAGCGGTTTACAATGAGCAGTTCTTC. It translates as CASSRLAVYNEQFF.